This T cell receptor beta chain was recorded in a study of CD8+CD57+ T cells in acquired aplastic anemia. Study at large: Across the sorted CD4+ and CD8+ cells, DNA amounts averaged about 3 ug. Study-level results: Researchers report that fewer than 30 CD8+ CDR3 sequences appeared in both patients and controls. Between the patient and control groups, CD8+ Simpson's diversity did not differ significantly.

The CDR3 spans 15 residues. The germline V gene encodes CDR1 SGHRS and CDR2 YFSETQ. V was cut by 4 bases and J by 8 bases, with 16 bases left in between. It was genomic DNA that served as the template for profiling TCR beta VDJ and CDR3. Each CDR3 protein is one row after TCRdb ran MiXCR on the reads. The top ten hold approximately 3.8% of the sample, which has a few hundred thousand distinct CDR3 sequences, approximately 70% seen once. Details on this clonotype: Its specificity is not known.

What was sequenced was sorted CD4+, CD8+, or CD8+CD57+ T cells (not recorded which) from PBMCs. The chain carries TRBV5-1 and TRBJ1-6; tentative D call: TRBD1 (5 bases). This clonotype was obtained from a human donor in good health, serving as a control. CDR3 protein: CASSLGTDSDSPLHF. The CDR3 DNA sequence: TGCGCCAGCAGCCTGGGGACCGACAGTGATTCACCCCTCCACTTT. Full variable domain (rest looked up from reference TRBV5-1 and TRBJ1-6): KAGVTQTPRYLIKTRGQQVTLSCSPISGHRSVSWYQQTPGQGLQFLFEYFSETQRNKGNFPGRFSGRQFSNSRSEMNVSTLELGDSALYLCASSLGTDSDSPLHFGNGTRLTVT.